The sequence of this T cell receptor beta chain was determined in a study of CXCR3-negative and CXCR3-positive naive CD8 T cells. In the study overall: The dataset comprises 110 million to 150 million TRB reads in total, with about 1.5 +/- 0.3 million reads per library.

Regarding the study as a whole: Because surface CD5 did not distinguish the naive subsets, TCR strength was inferred from TRB CDR3 properties. Comparably high diversity marked both naive subsets, whereas memory CD8+ cells had much lower diversity. In cryopreserved cells, CXCR3 expression partially decreased, and fresh PBMCs were used in most assays.

Regarding this clonotype: The antigen remains unidentified.

All TRB cDNA libraries came from 5' RACE performed with UMI labels. TCRdb re-called the 5' RACE reads and gives one entry per CDR3 protein, without DNA. This sample's clone table lists under 25,000 distinct CDR3 sequences. CDR3 length: 13 residues. This sequence joins TRBV12-3 or TRBV12-4 and TRBJ1-5; TCRdb designates TRBD1, a call that cannot be tested without DNA. Sequenced: memory CD8+ T cells from blood. The source is a human donor in good health. Some clones in this sample may be carry-over from other donors' samples. The CDR3 is CASSFGGLQPQHF.